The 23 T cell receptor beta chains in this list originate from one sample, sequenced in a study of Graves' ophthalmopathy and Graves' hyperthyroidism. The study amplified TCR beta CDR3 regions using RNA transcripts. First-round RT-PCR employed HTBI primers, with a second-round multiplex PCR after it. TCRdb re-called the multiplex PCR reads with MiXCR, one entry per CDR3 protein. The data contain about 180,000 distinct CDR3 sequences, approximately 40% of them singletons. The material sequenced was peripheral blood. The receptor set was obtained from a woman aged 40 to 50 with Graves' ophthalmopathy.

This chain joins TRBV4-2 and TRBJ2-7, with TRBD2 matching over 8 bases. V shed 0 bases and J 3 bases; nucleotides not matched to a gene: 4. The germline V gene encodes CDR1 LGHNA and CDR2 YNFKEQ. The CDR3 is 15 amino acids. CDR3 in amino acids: CASSQDMTSVYEQYF. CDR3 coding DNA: TGTGCCAGCAGCCAAGATATGACTAGCGTCTACGAGCAGTACTTC.

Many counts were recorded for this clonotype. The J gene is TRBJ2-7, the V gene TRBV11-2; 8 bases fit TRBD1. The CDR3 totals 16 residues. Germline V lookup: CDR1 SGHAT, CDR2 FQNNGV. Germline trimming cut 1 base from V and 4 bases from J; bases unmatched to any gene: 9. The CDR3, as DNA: TGTGCCAGCAGCTTAGTGGGGCAGGGGGCGAATTACGAGCAGTACTTC. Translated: CASSLVGQGANYEQYF.

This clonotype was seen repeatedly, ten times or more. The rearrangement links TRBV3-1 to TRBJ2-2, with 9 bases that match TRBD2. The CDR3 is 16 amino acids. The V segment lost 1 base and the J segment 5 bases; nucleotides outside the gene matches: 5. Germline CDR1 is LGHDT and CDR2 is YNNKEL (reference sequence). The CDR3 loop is CASSQVSGGRTGELFF. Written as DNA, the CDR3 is TGTGCCAGCAGCCAAGTTAGCGGGGGTCGAACCGGGGAGCTGTTTTTT.

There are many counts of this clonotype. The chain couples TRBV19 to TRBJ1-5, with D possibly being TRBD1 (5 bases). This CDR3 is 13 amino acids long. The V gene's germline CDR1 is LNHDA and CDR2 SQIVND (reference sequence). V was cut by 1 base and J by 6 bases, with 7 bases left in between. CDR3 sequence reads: CASSIGGVQPQHF. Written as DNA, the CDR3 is TGTGCCAGTAGTATAGGGGGCGTTCAGCCCCAGCATTTT.

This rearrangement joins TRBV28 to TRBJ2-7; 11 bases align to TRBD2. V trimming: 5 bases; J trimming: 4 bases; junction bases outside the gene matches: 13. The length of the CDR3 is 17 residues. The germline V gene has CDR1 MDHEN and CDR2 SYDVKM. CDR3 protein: CASSPLRSTSGKYEQYF. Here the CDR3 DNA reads TGTGCCAGCAGTCCTCTCCGTTCGACTAGCGGGAAGTACGAGCAGTACTTC.

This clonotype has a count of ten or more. The CDR3 region has the DNA TGTGCCAGCAGCTCCGGGACGTTAGGCTATGGCTACACCTTC. Amino acid sequence: CASSSGTLGYGYTF. The chain carries TRBV7-2 and TRBJ1-2; TRBD1 is a possible D gene (5 bases). The germline CDR1 and CDR2 sequences are SGHTA and FQGNSA. Trimming left V 4 bases short and J 4 bases short, with 13 bases between. The CDR3 loop spans 14 amino acids.

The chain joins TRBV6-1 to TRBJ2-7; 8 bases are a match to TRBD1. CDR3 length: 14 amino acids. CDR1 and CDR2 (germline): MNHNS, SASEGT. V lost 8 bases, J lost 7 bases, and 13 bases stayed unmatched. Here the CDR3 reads CASEWDRTTWEQYF. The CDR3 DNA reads TGTGCCAGCGAGTGGGACAGGACTACGTGGGAGCAGTACTTC.

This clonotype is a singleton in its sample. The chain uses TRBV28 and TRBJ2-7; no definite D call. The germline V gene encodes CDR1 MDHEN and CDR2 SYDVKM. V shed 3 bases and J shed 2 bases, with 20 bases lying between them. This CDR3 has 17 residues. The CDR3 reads CASSFLPSGVKTYEQYF. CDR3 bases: TGTGCCAGCAGTTTTCTTCCCTCCGGCGTTAAAACCTACGAGCAGTACTTC.

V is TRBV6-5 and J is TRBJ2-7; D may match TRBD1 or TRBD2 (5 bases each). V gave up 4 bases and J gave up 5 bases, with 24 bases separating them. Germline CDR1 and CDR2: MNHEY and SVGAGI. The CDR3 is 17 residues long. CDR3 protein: CASSFSPQGEWVDEQYF. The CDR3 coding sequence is TGTGCCAGCAGTTTTTCCCCCCAGGGAGAATGGGTAGACGAGCAGTACTTC.

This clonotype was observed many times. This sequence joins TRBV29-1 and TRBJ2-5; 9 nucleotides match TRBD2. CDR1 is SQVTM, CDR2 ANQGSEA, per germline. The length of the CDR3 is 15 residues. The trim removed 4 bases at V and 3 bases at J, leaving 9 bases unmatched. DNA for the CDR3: TGCAGCGTTGGGAGGGTAGCGGGAGTAGAAGAGACCCAGTACTTC. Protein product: CSVGRVAGVEETQYF.

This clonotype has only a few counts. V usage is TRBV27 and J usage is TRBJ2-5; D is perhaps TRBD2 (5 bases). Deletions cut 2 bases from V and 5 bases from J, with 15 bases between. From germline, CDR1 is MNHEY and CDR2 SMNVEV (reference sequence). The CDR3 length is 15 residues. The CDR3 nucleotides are TGTGCCAGCAGTTTAGCGGCGGGCCTAAGGGAGACCCAGTACTTC. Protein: CASSLAAGLRETQYF.

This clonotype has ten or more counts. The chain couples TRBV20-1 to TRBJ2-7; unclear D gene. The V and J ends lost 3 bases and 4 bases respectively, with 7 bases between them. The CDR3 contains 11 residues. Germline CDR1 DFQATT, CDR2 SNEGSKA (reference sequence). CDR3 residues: CSARQVYEQYF. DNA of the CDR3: TGCAGTGCTAGGCAAGTTTACGAGCAGTACTTC.

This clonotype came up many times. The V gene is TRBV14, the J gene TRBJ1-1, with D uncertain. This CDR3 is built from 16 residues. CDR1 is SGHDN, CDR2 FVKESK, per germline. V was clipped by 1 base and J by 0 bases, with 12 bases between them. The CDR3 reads CASSQGMGRMNTEAFF. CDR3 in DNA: TGTGCCAGCAGCCAAGGAATGGGCAGGATGAACACTGAAGCTTTCTTT.

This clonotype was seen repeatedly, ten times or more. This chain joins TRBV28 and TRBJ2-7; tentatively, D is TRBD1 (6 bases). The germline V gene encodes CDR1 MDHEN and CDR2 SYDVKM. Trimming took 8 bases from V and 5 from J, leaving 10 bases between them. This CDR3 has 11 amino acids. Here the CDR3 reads CASEGGDEQYF. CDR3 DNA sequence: TGTGCCAGCGAAGGGGGTGACGAGCAGTACTTC.

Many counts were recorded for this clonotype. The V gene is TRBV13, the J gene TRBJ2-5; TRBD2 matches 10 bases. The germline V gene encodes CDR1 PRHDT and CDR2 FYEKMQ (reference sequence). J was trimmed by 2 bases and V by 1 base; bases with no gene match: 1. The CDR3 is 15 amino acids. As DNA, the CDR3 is TGTGCCAGCAGCTTAGAACTAGCGGGGCAAGAGACCCAGTACTTC. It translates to CASSLELAGQETQYF.

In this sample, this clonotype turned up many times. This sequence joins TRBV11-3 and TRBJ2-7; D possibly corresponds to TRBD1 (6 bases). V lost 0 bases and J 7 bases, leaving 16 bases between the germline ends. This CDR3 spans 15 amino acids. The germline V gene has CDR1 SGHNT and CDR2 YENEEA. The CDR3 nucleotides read TGTGCCAGCAGCTTAGAAGGGGCAGGGGTTCGAGAGCAGTACTTC. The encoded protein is CASSLEGAGVREQYF. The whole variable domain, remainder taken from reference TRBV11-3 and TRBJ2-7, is EAGVVQSPRYKIIEKKQPVAFWCNPISGHNTLYWYLQNLGQGPELLIRYENEEAVDDSQLPKDRFSAERLKGVDSTLKIQPAELGDSAVYLCASSLEGAGVREQYFGPGTRLTVT.

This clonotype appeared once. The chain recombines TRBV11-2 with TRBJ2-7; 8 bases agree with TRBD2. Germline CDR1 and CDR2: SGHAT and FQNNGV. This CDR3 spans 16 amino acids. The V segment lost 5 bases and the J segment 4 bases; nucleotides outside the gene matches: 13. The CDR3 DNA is TGTGCCAGCAGCCCAGGCGGTAGCGGGATTCTTTACGAGCAGTACTTC. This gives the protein CASSPGGSGILYEQYF.

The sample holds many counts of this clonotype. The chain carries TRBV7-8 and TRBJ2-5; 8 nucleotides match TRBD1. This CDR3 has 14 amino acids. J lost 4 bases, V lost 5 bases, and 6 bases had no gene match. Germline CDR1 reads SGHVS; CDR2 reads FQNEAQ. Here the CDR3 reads CASSTTGGRETQYF. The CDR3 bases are TGTGCCAGCAGCACAACAGGGGGAAGAGAGACCCAGTACTTC. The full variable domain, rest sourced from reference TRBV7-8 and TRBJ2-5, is GAGVSQSPRYKVAKRGQDVALRCDPISGHVSLFWYQQALGQGPEFLTYFQNEAQLDKSGLPSDRFFAERPEGSVSTLKIQRTQQEDSAVYLCASSTTGGRETQYFGPGTRLLVL.

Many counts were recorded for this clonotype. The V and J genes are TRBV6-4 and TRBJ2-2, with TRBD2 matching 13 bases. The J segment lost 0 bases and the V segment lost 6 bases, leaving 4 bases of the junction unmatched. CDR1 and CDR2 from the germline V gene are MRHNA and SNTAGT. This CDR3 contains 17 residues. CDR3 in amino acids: CASSRLAGGTNTGELFF. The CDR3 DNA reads TGTGCCAGCAGCCGACTAGCGGGAGGCACGAACACCGGGGAGCTGTTTTTT.

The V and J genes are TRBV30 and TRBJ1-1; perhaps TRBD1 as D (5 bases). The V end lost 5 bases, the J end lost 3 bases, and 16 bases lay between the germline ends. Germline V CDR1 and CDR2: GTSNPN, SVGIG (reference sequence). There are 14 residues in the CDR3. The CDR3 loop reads CAWGGWGDHTEAFF. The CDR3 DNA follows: TGTGCCTGGGGTGGGTGGGGCGACCACACTGAAGCTTTCTTT.

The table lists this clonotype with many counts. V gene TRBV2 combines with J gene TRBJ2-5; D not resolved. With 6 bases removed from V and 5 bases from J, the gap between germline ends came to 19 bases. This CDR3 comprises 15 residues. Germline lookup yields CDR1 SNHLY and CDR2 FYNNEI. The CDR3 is CASSASRGVTETQYF. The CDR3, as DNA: TGTGCCAGCAGCGCCTCACGAGGAGTTACGGAGACCCAGTACTTC. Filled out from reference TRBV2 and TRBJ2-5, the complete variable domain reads EPEVTQTPSHQVTQMGQEVILRCVPISNHLYFYWYRQILGQKVEFLVSFYNNEISEKSEIFDDQFSVERPDGSNFTLKIRSTKLEDSAMYFCASSASRGVTETQYFGPGTRLLVL.

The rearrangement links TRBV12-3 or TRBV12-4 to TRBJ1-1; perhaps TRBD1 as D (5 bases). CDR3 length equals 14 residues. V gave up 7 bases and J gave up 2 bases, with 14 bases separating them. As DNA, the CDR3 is TGTGCCAGCACCCCGGGACGGACCAACACTGAAGCTTTCTTT. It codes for CASTPGRTNTEAFF.

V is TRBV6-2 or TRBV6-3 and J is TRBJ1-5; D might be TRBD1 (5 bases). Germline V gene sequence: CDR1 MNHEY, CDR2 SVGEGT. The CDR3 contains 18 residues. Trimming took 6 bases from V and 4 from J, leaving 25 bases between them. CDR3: CASRSAGLGLWWNQPQHF. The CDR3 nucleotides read TGTGCCAGCAGGTCCGCGGGGCTAGGCTTATGGTGGAATCAGCCCCAGCATTTT.